The 8 T cell receptor beta chains presented below share a single source sample, sequenced in a study of OX40 agonist ivuxolimab in advanced cancers. Using immunoSEQ multiplex PCR, the repertoire was profiled, and TCRdb retains in-frame clones only, with some absent. The data contain about 60,000 clones, 88% of them seen just once; the ten biggest clones take up just under 7%. Sequenced here: CD4+ or CD8+ T cells sorted from blood, sampled in a trial of the OX40 agonist ivuxolimab. Receptors originate from an adult with an advanced solid tumor such as melanoma, head and neck, liver or kidney cancer.

The CDR3 DNA follows: TGTGCCAGCAGTTACTTGGCCTCCCATGGCTACACCTTC. Its protein is CASSYLASHGYTF. V gene TRBV6-5 combines with J gene TRBJ1-2; D not resolved. Germline CDR1 reads MNHEY; CDR2 reads SVGAGI. This CDR3 spans 13 amino acids. V dropped 1 base and J dropped 6 bases, with 9 bases sitting between them.

The chain employs TRBV14 and TRBJ2-1; tentative D call: TRBD1 (5 bases). Trimming pared 5 bases from V and 11 bases from J, leaving 10 bases between. Germline-derived CDR1 and CDR2 are SGHDN and FVKESK. The CDR3 is 11 amino acids. CDR3 in amino acids: CASSLQAKQFF. The CDR3 DNA sequence: TGTGCCAGCAGCTTACAGGCAAAGCAGTTCTTC.

This clone turned up a few times. V usage is TRBV30 and J usage is TRBJ1-5; no firm D call. The length of the CDR3 is 15 residues. The germline V gene encodes CDR1 GTSNPN and CDR2 SVGIG (reference sequence). V was cut by 2 bases and J by 2 bases, with 13 bases left in between. This chain's CDR3 is CAWSPRGPGNQPQHF. The CDR3, as DNA: TGTGCCTGGAGTCCCCGCGGCCCTGGCAATCAGCCCCAGCATTTT.

This clone was counted a few times. The V and J genes are TRBV7-7 and TRBJ2-5, with TRBD2 matching over 8 bases. Germline loops: CDR1 SSHAT, CDR2 FNYEAQ (reference sequence). This CDR3 comprises 11 residues. This chain's CDR3 is CASGTTETQYF. The CDR3 DNA reads TGTGCTAGCGGGACTACAGAGACCCAGTACTTC.

The chain uses TRBV2 and TRBJ1-5, with 8 bases lining up with TRBD1. V trimming: 6 bases; J trimming: 3 bases; junction bases outside the gene matches: 4. Germline V gene data show CDR1 as SNHLY and CDR2 as FYNNEI. This CDR3 contains 14 residues. CDR3 in amino acids: CASRDRAFNQPQHF. CDR3 bases: TGTGCCAGCAGGGACAGGGCGTTCAATCAGCCCCAGCATTTT. The full variable domain, rest sourced from reference TRBV2 and TRBJ1-5, is EPEVTQTPSHQVTQMGQEVILRCVPISNHLYFYWYRQILGQKVEFLVSFYNNEISEKSEIFDDQFSVERPDGSNFTLKIRSTKLEDSAMYFCASRDRAFNQPQHFGDGTRLSIL.

This clone was counted a single time. This chain uses TRBV7-9 with TRBJ1-1, with 9 bases lining up with TRBD1. Trimming took 5 bases from V and 0 from J; bases not matched to a gene: 4. Germline CDR1 SEHNR, CDR2 FQNEAQ (reference sequence). The CDR3 is 15 residues long. DNA of the CDR3: TGTGCCAGCAGCCAAGGACAGGGGTTGAACACTGAAGCTTTCTTT. Its translation: CASSQGQGLNTEAFF.

The J gene is TRBJ1-2, the V gene TRBV7-2, with D tentatively TRBD1 (6 bases). Germline CDR1 is SGHTA and CDR2 is FQGNSA. The ends were cut back, 4 bases at V and 8 bases at J, with 17 bases in the middle. The CDR3 has 14 amino acids. The CDR3 region has the DNA TGTGCCAGCAGCTCCTACACAGGGCGAGGAGGCTACACCTTC. Protein sequence: CASSSYTGRGGYTF.

The V call is TRBV5-1, the J call TRBJ2-7; 9 bases agree with TRBD1. Germline V gene data show CDR1 as SGHRS and CDR2 as YFSETQ. This CDR3 has 15 amino acids. V shed 4 bases and J 1 base; nucleotides not matched to a gene: 6. The CDR3 coding sequence is TGCGCCAGCAGCGGGGGGACAGGGAGTTCCTACGAGCAGTACTTC. As protein: CASSGGTGSSYEQYF.